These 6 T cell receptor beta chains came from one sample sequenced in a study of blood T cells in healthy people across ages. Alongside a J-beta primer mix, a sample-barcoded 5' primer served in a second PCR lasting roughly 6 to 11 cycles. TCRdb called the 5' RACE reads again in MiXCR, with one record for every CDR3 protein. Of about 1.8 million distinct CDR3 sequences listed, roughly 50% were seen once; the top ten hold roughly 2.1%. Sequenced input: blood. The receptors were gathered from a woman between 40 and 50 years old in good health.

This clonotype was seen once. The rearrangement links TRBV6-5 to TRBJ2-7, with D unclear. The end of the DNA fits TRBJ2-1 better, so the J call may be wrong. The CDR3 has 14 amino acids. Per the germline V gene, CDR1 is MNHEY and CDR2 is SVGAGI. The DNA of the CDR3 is TGTGCCAGCAGTCGCCGACAACTACACAATGAGCAGTTCTTC. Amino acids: CASSRRQLHNEQFF.

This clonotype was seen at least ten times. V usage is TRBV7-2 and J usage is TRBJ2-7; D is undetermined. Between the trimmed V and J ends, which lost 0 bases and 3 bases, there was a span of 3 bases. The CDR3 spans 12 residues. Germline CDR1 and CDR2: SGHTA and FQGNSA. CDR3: CASSLADYEQYF. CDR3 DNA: TGTGCCAGCAGCTTAGCTGACTACGAGCAGTACTTC.

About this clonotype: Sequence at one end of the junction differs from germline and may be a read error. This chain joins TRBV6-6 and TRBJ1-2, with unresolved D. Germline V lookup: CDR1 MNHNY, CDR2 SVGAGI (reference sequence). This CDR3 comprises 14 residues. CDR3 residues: CSSSYSGGSYGYTF. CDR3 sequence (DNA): TGTTCCAGCAGTTACTCCGGCGGGTCTTATGGCTACACCTTC.

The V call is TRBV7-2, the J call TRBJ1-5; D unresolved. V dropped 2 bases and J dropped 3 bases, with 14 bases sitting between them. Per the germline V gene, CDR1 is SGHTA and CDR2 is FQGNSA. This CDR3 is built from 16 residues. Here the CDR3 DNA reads TGTGCCAGCAGCTTACATCCGGATAGCATCAATCAGCCCCAGCATTTT. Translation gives CASSLHPDSINQPQHF.

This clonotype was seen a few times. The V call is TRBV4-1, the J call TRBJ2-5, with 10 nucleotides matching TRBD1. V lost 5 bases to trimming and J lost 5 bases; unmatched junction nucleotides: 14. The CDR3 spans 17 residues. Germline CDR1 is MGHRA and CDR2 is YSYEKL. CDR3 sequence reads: CASSYDRGTGAQETQYF. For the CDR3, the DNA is TGCGCCAGCAGCTACGACCGCGGGACAGGGGCGCAGGAGACCCAGTACTTC.

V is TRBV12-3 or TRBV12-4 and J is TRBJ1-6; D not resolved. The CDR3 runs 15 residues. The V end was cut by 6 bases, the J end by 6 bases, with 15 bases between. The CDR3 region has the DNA TGTGCCAGCAGCTTCCTATCGCCCCTTAATTCACCCCTCCACTTT. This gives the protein CASSFLSPLNSPLHF.